This entry lists 14 T cell receptor beta chains sequenced from one sample in a study of cytomegalovirus exposure and HLA in healthy donors. It was with 60 Vbeta and 13 Jbeta primers that the PCR ran. The data were produced by immunoSEQ multiplex PCR, yet TCRdb's version contains in-frame clones alone and is incomplete. The sample table sets out 60,000 to 70,000 clones. Sequencing input: PBMCs. The source of these receptors is a boy between 10 and 17 years old in good health and CMV-seronegative.

This sequence joins TRBV5-1 and TRBJ1-1, with D possibly matching TRBD1 (6 bases). The germline V and J ends were trimmed by 2 bases and 4 bases, with 9 bases remaining between them. The CDR3 sequence is 13 residues long. The germline V gene has CDR1 SGHRS and CDR2 YFSETQ. The CDR3, as DNA: TGCGCCAGCAGCTTATGGACAGCCACTGAAGCTTTCTTT. Encoded protein: CASSLWTATEAFF.

This chain links TRBV19 with TRBJ2-7; TRBD2 aligns across 9 bases. This CDR3 is built from 13 residues. J gave up 6 bases and V 4 bases, and 4 bases lay outside the gene matches. Per germline, CDR1 LNHDA and CDR2 SQIVND (reference sequence). The CDR3 here is CASSTSGGLEQYF. CDR3 nucleotide sequence: TGTGCCAGTAGTACCAGCGGGGGGCTCGAGCAGTACTTC.

This chain joins TRBV12-2 and TRBJ2-1; TRBD1, the table's D call, lacks a check against the DNA. TRBV12-2 is a listed pseudogene. The CDR3 runs to 16 residues. The CDR3 loop reads CASRCLPDRVANEQFF. CDR3 bases: TGTGCAAGTCGCTGTCTCCCGGACAGGGTTGCCAATGAGCAGTTCTTC.

The rearrangement joins TRBV4-1 to TRBJ2-7; 9 nucleotides match TRBD1. Germline loops: CDR1 MGHRA, CDR2 YSYEKL. The V gene end was trimmed by 10 bases and the J gene end by 1 base; junction bases not matched to a gene: 23. This CDR3 contains 19 residues. The CDR3 DNA reads TGCGCCACCGCCCAGCTCCCGGGACAGGGCGAAAAGAATTCCTACGAGCAGTACTTC. Translating it yields CATAQLPGQGEKNSYEQYF.

The chain uses TRBV6-1 and TRBJ2-3; 8 bases line up with TRBD2. Germline V lookup: CDR1 MNHNS, CDR2 SASEGT. Trimming cost V 0 bases and J 1 base; bases outside gene matches: 3. This CDR3 spans 16 amino acids. The DNA for the CDR3 is TGTGCCAGCAGTGAAGCGCCGGGAGGGGGCACAGATACGCAGTATTTT. It translates to CASSEAPGGGTDTQYF.

This chain connects TRBV6-5 to TRBJ2-7, with 8 nucleotides matching TRBD2. J gave up 2 bases and V 6 bases, and 6 bases lay outside the gene matches. Germline lookup yields CDR1 MNHEY and CDR2 SVGAGI. The CDR3 sequence is 14 residues long. The CDR3 DNA reads TGTGCCAGCAGATCGAGCGGGGGAGCCTACGAGCAGTACTTC. Its protein product is CASRSSGGAYEQYF.

This chain uses TRBV30 with TRBJ1-2, with 7 bases fitting TRBD1. The J segment lost 2 bases and the V segment lost 3 bases, leaving 6 bases of the junction unmatched. The germline V gene encodes CDR1 GTSNPN and CDR2 SVGIG (reference sequence). This CDR3 region has 14 residues. CDR3 in amino acids: CAWRQGEANYGYTF. The CDR3 DNA sequence: TGTGCCTGGAGGCAGGGGGAAGCAAACTATGGCTACACCTTC. Complete variable domain (other parts from reference TRBV30 and TRBJ1-2): SQTIHQWPATLVQPVGSPLSLECTVEGTSNPNLYWYRQAAGRGLQLLFYSVGIGQISSEVPQNLSASRPQDRQFILSSKKLLLSDSGFYLCAWRQGEANYGYTFGSGTRLTVV.

V usage is TRBV9 and J usage is TRBJ2-1, with a tentative D call TRBD2 (5 bases). CDR3 length: 15 residues. V was cut by 1 base and J by 2 bases, with 10 bases left in between. CDR1 and CDR2 from the germline V gene are SGDLS and YYNGEE. CDR3 coding DNA: TGTGCCAGCAGCGTAATAGGGAGTACCTACAATGAGCAGTTCTTC. Translated, it gives CASSVIGSTYNEQFF.

V usage is TRBV19 and J usage is TRBJ1-1, with 7 positions matching TRBD1. Trimming removed 6 bases from V and 2 bases from J; junction bases left unmatched: 6. The CDR3 is made up of 14 amino acids. Germline V CDR1 and CDR2: LNHDA, SQIVND (reference sequence). The CDR3 coding sequence is TGTGCCAGTAGATACGGACAGGAAAACACTGAAGCTTTCTTT. It translates to CASRYGQENTEAFF.

The CDR3 sequence is CSVEGRGLETQYF. For the CDR3, the DNA is TGCAGCGTTGAGGGCAGGGGGCTTGAGACCCAGTACTTC. The chain couples TRBV29-1 to TRBJ2-5; TRBD1 matches at 8 bases. With 3 bases clipped from V and 5 bases from J, the junction kept 5 bases outside the gene matches. CDR1 and CDR2 from the germline V gene are SQVTM and ANQGSEA. This CDR3 is built from 13 residues.

The J gene is TRBJ1-5, the V gene TRBV10-3; the D is unclear. CDR1 ENHRY and CDR2 SYGVKD come from the germline V gene. The V gene lost 3 bases and the J gene lost 1 base, with 4 bases spanning the gap. CDR3 length: 13 residues. The CDR3 region has the DNA TGTGCCATCAGTGACGGGAGCAATCAGCCCCAGCATTTT. Amino acid sequence: CAISDGSNQPQHF.

J is TRBJ1-1 and V is TRBV7-9, with 8 bases aligning to TRBD1. The CDR3 length is 16 residues. The trim removed 5 bases at V and 0 bases at J, leaving 8 bases unmatched. Germline assignment: CDR1 SEHNR and CDR2 FQNEAQ (reference sequence). CDR3 sequence reads: CASSRQGIGLNTEAFF. DNA for the CDR3: TGTGCCAGCAGCCGACAGGGGATAGGATTGAACACTGAAGCTTTCTTT.

The chain recombines TRBV20-1 with TRBJ1-2; D call uncertain. Trimming took 6 bases from V and 2 from J, leaving 4 bases between them. The CDR3 contains 10 residues. Germline CDR1 reads DFQATT; CDR2 reads SNEGSKA (reference sequence). CDR3 coding DNA: TGCAGTGCCGGGAACTATGGCTACACCTTC. It is translated as CSAGNYGYTF.

The chain is built from TRBV18 and TRBJ1-6; maybe TRBD1 (5 bases). This CDR3 region has 17 residues. Between the trimmed V and J ends, which lost 5 bases and 4 bases, there was a span of 18 bases. Germline-derived CDR1 and CDR2 are KGHSH and LQKENI. The DNA of the CDR3 is TGTGCCAGCTCAACGACGACAGTGAGCCAATATAATTCACCCCTCCACTTT. Residues: CASSTTTVSQYNSPLHF.